The 29 T cell receptor beta chains in this list originate from one sample, sequenced in a study of T cells after yellow fever vaccination. TCRdb fed the 5' RACE reads into MiXCR, producing one record per CDR3 protein. The table lists around 310,000 distinct CDR3 sequences, about 8.7% of them singletons. This sample comprised PBMCs, obtained on the day of the first yellow fever vaccination. The origin of the receptors is a man between 18 and 29 years old who received the YFV17D yellow fever vaccine.

This clonotype was seen more than once but under ten times. This rearrangement joins TRBV18 to TRBJ1-1; 8 bases match TRBD1. This CDR3 has 16 residues. Losses at the gene ends were 5 bases for V and 2 bases for J; bases not matched to a gene: 10. CDR1 is KGHSH, CDR2 LQKENI, per germline. Here the CDR3 DNA reads TGTGCCAGCTCATCTACTACAGGGGGGATTAACACTGAAGCTTTCTTT. Its protein is CASSSTTGGINTEAFF.

This clonotype has a handful of counts. The rearrangement uses TRBV12-3 or TRBV12-4 and TRBJ2-1, with 8 bases that match TRBD2. V lost 6 bases and J lost 4; bases outside the gene matches: 11. This CDR3 is 16 amino acids long. CDR3: CASRQKPTSEYNEQFF. The CDR3 DNA reads as TGTGCCAGCAGACAAAAACCGACTAGCGAGTACAATGAGCAGTTCTTC.

This clonotype was counted only a few times. This rearrangement joins TRBV4-3 to TRBJ2-7; D remains ambiguous. In germline, CDR1 is LGHNA, CDR2 YSLEER. The CDR3 contains 13 residues. V dropped 1 base and J dropped 4 bases, with 8 bases sitting between them. CDR3 amino acids: CASSQASGYEQYF. For the CDR3, the DNA is TGCGCCAGCAGCCAAGCATCCGGATACGAGCAGTACTTC.

The chain recombines TRBV4-2 with TRBJ2-5; D gene uncertain. Trimming took 3 bases from V and 4 from J, leaving 9 bases between them. The germline V gene has CDR1 LGHNA and CDR2 YNFKEQ. This CDR3 has 13 amino acids. CDR3 bases: TGTGCCAGCAGCCAGGACGACGGAGAGACCCAGTACTTC. It specifies CASSQDDGETQYF.

This clonotype has at least ten counts. This sequence joins TRBV6-1 and TRBJ2-7; D is unresolved. Germline V gene lookup returns CDR1 MNHNS and CDR2 SASEGT. V lost 6 bases and J 4 bases, leaving 16 bases between the germline ends. The CDR3 is 14 residues long. The CDR3: CASRSLSTGYEQYV. The DNA of the CDR3 is TGTGCCAGCAGGAGTCTCTCAACCGGATACGAGCAGTACGTC.

J is TRBJ2-3 and V is TRBV20-1; no firm D call. The germline V gene has CDR1 DFQATT and CDR2 SNEGSKA (reference sequence). V gave up 5 bases and J gave up 2 bases, with 11 bases separating them. CDR3 size: 13 residues. The CDR3 loop reads CSAGQASTDTQYF. The CDR3 DNA follows: TGCAGTGCTGGCCAGGCCTCCACAGATACGCAGTATTTT.

This clonotype was observed a few times. The chain carries TRBV7-9 and TRBJ2-5; no definite D call. V was shortened by 8 bases and J by 5 bases, with 6 bases between the two germline ends. The germline gives CDR1 SEHNR, CDR2 FQNEAQ (reference sequence). CDR3 length: 10 amino acids. The CDR3, as DNA: TGTGCCAGCGATGGGGAGACCCAGTACTTC. Encoded protein: CASDGETQYF.

The chain recombines TRBV11-2 with TRBJ2-2, with 8 bases identical to TRBD2. The V segment lost 4 bases and the J segment 7 bases; nucleotides outside the gene matches: 14. The length of the CDR3 is 17 residues. The germline V gene has CDR1 SGHAT and CDR2 FQNNGV. The CDR3 DNA reads TGTGCCAGCAGCTCCCCTTCTCTTAGCGGGGCGGTCGGGGAGCTGTTTTTT. Translation: CASSSPSLSGAVGELFF.

With respect to this clonotype: This clone may be a read error of a much larger clone one base away. The chain carries TRBV13 and TRBJ1-1, with unresolved D. V was pared by 4 bases and J by 0 bases, with 6 bases between. Germline CDR1 is PRHDT and CDR2 is FYEKMQ (reference sequence). The length of the CDR3 is 13 residues. The CDR3 sequence is CASSSSLNTEAFF. DNA for the CDR3: TGTGCCAGCAGCTCAAGTTTGAACACTGAAGCTTTCTTT.

This clonotype turned up a few times. This chain uses TRBV7-2 with TRBJ1-4; D is ambiguous. Germline loops: CDR1 SGHTA, CDR2 FQGNSA. The length of the CDR3 is 14 residues. Trimming stripped 2 bases from V and 5 bases from J, with 9 bases between. The CDR3 sequence is CASSLSAVNEKLFF. DNA for the CDR3: TGTGCCAGCAGCTTAAGTGCGGTGAATGAAAAACTGTTTTTT.

V is TRBV20-1 and J is TRBJ1-5; tentatively, D is TRBD1 (5 bases). The CDR3 loop spans 12 amino acids. The germline CDR1 and CDR2 sequences are DFQATT and SNEGSKA (reference sequence). The V end lost 1 base, the J end lost 6 bases, and 7 bases lay between the germline ends. The CDR3 nucleotides read TGCAGTGCTAGAGTGGGGGGTCAGCCCCAGCATTTT. Its protein is CSARVGGQPQHF.

The rearrangement uses TRBV5-1 and TRBJ2-7, with D unclear. The germline V gene encodes CDR1 SGHRS and CDR2 YFSETQ. The V end was cut by 6 bases, the J end by 3 bases, with 10 bases between. The CDR3 covers 12 residues. CDR3 sequence (DNA): TGCGCCAGCACCAAAAAGGGCTACGAGCAGTACGTC. This gives the protein CASTKKGYEQYV.

The chain carries TRBV4-2 and TRBJ2-1; D gene uncertain. V lost 1 base and J lost 6, with 10 bases in between. Germline assignment: CDR1 LGHNA and CDR2 YNFKEQ. This CDR3 region has 14 residues. The CDR3 DNA follows: TGTGCCAGCAGCCAAGGGGATGGACCCAATGAGCAGTTCTTC. Translation: CASSQGDGPNEQFF.

This sequence joins TRBV15 and TRBJ1-5; tentatively, D is TRBD1 (6 bases). Germline CDR1 and CDR2: LNHNV and YYDKDF (reference sequence). This CDR3 is built from 15 residues. V gave up 0 bases and J gave up 7 bases, with 13 bases separating them. CDR3 loop: CATSRDRGGGQPQHF. The CDR3, as DNA: TGTGCCACCAGCAGAGACAGGGGAGGAGGGCAGCCCCAGCATTTT.

Only a few counts were recorded for this clonotype. The rearrangement links TRBV4-1 to TRBJ2-1, with 7 bases matching TRBD2. The germline V gene encodes CDR1 MGHRA and CDR2 YSYEKL. After removal of 7 bases from V and 9 bases from J, the junction contained 12 bases not matched to a gene. The CDR3 is 14 residues long. For the CDR3, the DNA is TGCGCCAGCAAAGGGGAGGGATGGCCGGGTGAGCAGTTCTTC. Amino acids: CASKGEGWPGEQFF.

This clonotype was counted many times. The chain joins TRBV6-1 to TRBJ1-4; tentative D call: TRBD1 (5 bases). The germline V gene has CDR1 MNHNS and CDR2 SASEGT. CDR3 length equals 17 residues. With 6 bases removed from V and 3 bases from J, the gap between germline ends came to 20 bases. The CDR3, as DNA: TGTGCCAGCAGGTCCCGACTCGGGGCGAGCGCTAATGAAAAACTGTTTTTT. Protein: CASRSRLGASANEKLFF.

This clonotype was detected many times. J is TRBJ2-5 and V is TRBV7-6; D not resolved. The CDR3 consists of 12 residues. Trimming removed 1 base from V and 5 bases from J, with 5 bases in between. Germline lookup yields CDR1 SGHVS and CDR2 FNYEAQ. The CDR3, as DNA: TGTGCCAGCAGCTTAGTTTATGAGACCCAGTACTTC. The encoded protein is CASSLVYETQYF.

Comment on this clonotype: Relative to the germline gene, one junction end is altered; a read error may explain this. The chain employs TRBV6-2 or TRBV6-3 and TRBJ2-1, with 7 bases aligning to TRBD1. Germline lookup yields CDR1 MNHEY and CDR2 SVGEGT. This CDR3 is 13 amino acids long. The CDR3: CASSDSRGGEQFF. DNA for the CDR3: TGTGCCAGCAGTGACTCCAGAGGGGGCGAGCAGTTCTTC.

This clonotype was observed many times. The chain recombines TRBV6-2 or TRBV6-3 with TRBJ1-1; TRBD1 is a possible D gene (5 bases). CDR3 length equals 16 residues. V dropped 7 bases and J dropped 6 bases, with 24 bases sitting between them. Per germline, CDR1 MNHEY and CDR2 SVGEGT. The CDR3 DNA reads TGTGCCAGCATCCCTGACAGTCCGACCTGGTTAGCTGAAGCTTTCTTT. Translating gives CASIPDSPTWLAEAFF.

V usage is TRBV5-5 and J usage is TRBJ2-1; 8 positions match TRBD2. V shed 4 bases and J 0 bases; nucleotides not matched to a gene: 9. This CDR3 has 17 amino acids. CDR1 is SGHKS, CDR2 YYEKEE, per germline (reference sequence). CDR3 bases: TGTGCCAGCAGCGGGGAGGGCGGGGGGAGCTCCTACAATGAGCAGTTCTTC. Its translation: CASSGEGGGSSYNEQFF.

This clonotype was seen more than once but under ten times. The chain joins TRBV12-3 or TRBV12-4 to TRBJ2-5; D remains unclear. This CDR3 region has 13 residues. With 4 bases removed from V and 7 bases from J, the gap between germline ends came to 13 bases. CDR3 nucleotides: TGTGCCAGCAGTTCCCCTCAAATGGGGACCCAGTACTTC. Translated: CASSSPQMGTQYF.

This clonotype was seen only a few times. The chain recombines TRBV6-2 or TRBV6-3 with TRBJ2-1; D is unresolved. The V end lost 2 bases, the J end lost 13 bases, and 12 bases lay between the germline ends. The CDR3 consists of 12 residues. The V gene's germline CDR1 is MNHEY and CDR2 SVGEGT. CDR3 amino acids: CASSYPTIYQFF. The DNA of the CDR3 is TGTGCCAGCAGTTACCCTACCATTTATCAGTTCTTC.

This clonotype was counted at least ten times. The J gene is TRBJ2-3, the V gene TRBV7-2; 9 nucleotides agree with TRBD2. Germline V gene lookup returns CDR1 SGHTA and CDR2 FQGNSA. The CDR3 has 16 amino acids. J gave up 6 bases and V 3 bases, and 10 bases lay outside the gene matches. CDR3 sequence reads: CASSFVPLAGRDTQYF. CDR3 coding DNA: TGTGCCAGCAGCTTTGTCCCTCTAGCGGGGAGGGATACGCAGTATTTT.

The sample holds a few counts of this clonotype. This rearrangement joins TRBV7-2 to TRBJ2-3; D gene unclear. Germline V gives CDR1 SGHTA, CDR2 FQGNSA. Trimming left V 7 bases short and J 5 bases short, with 10 bases between. This CDR3 has 12 amino acids. CDR3 nucleotide sequence: TGTGCCAGCATGCTGGGCATAGATACGCAGTATTTT. As protein: CASMLGIDTQYF.

V and J are TRBV5-1 and TRBJ1-2; maybe TRBD1 (5 bases). The CDR3 loop spans 14 amino acids. Germline CDR1 is SGHRS and CDR2 is YFSETQ. V lost 3 bases and J 6 bases, leaving 15 bases between the germline ends. The CDR3, as DNA: TGCGCCAGCAGCTATACAGGCCGCCAGGATGGCTACACCTTC. It encodes CASSYTGRQDGYTF.

This clonotype was detected only a few times. The chain uses TRBV28 and TRBJ2-7; D may be TRBD2 (5 bases). Between the trimmed V and J ends, which lost 5 bases and 1 base, there was a span of 6 bases. This CDR3 comprises 12 residues. Germline V gives CDR1 MDHEN, CDR2 SYDVKM. In nucleotides, the CDR3 is TGTGCCAGCAGTGAGGGATCCTACGAGCAGTACTTC. Translation: CASSEGSYEQYF.

Only a few counts were recorded for this clonotype. The rearrangement uses TRBV2 and TRBJ2-3, with 9 bases matching TRBD2. The V gene end was trimmed by 7 bases and the J gene end by 1 base; junction bases not matched to a gene: 3. From germline, CDR1 is SNHLY and CDR2 FYNNEI. CDR3 length: 14 residues. DNA for the CDR3: TGTGCCAGCACTTCTAGCGGGGGCACAGATACGCAGTATTTT. Its protein is CASTSSGGTDTQYF.

The chain couples TRBV27 to TRBJ2-2, with a possible D match to TRBD2 (6 bases). V was clipped by 7 bases and J by 6 bases, with 12 bases between them. Germline CDR1 reads MNHEY; CDR2 reads SMNVEV (reference sequence). The CDR3 length is 13 residues. This CDR3 is CASTYGGPGELFF. The CDR3 DNA reads as TGTGCCAGCACCTACGGGGGACCCGGGGAGCTGTTTTTT.

V is TRBV20-1 and J is TRBJ2-5; TRBD2 matches 12 bases. Trimming cost V 6 bases and J 0 bases; bases outside gene matches: 5. The germline gives CDR1 DFQATT, CDR2 SNEGSKA (reference sequence). The CDR3 is 15 residues long. The CDR3 spells CSAKLAGGDQETQYF. CDR3 DNA sequence: TGCAGTGCGAAACTAGCGGGGGGTGACCAAGAGACCCAGTACTTC.